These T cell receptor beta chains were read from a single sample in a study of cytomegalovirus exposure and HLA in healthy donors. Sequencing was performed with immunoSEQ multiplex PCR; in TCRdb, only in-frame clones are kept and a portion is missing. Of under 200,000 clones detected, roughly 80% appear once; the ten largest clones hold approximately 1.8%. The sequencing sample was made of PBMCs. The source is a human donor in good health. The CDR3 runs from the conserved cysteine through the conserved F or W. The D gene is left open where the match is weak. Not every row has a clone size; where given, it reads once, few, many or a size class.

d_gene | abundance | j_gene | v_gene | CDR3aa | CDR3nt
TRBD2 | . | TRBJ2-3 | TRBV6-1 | CASRSGSGVDTQYF | TGTGCCAGCAGATCGGGTAGCGGGGTAGATACGCAGTATTTT
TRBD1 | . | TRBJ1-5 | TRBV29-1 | CSAVGAGGGGQPQHF | TGCAGCGCTGTAGGCGCAGGGGGCGGGGGTCAGCCCCAGCATTTT
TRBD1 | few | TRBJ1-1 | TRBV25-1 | CASGQGNTEAFF | TGTGCCAGCGGACAGGGGAACACTGAAGCTTTCTTT
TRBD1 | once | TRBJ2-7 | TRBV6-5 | CASSYDRTGRSYEQYF | TGTGCCAGCAGTTACGATAGGACAGGACGATCCTACGAGCAGTACTTC
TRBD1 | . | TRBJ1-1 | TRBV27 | CASRGTGNTEAFF | TGTGCCAGCAGGGGGACAGGGAACACTGAAGCTTTCTTT
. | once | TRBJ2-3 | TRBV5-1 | CASSNGVTDTQYF | TGCGCCAGCAGCAACGGGGTCACAGATACGCAGTATTTT
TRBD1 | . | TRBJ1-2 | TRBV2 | CASSPAGTGGNGYTF | TGTGCCAGCAGTCCAGCCGGGACAGGGGGCAATGGCTACACCTTC
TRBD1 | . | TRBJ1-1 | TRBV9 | CASSEGGQLNTEAFF | TGTGCCAGCAGCGAGGGGGGACAGTTGAACACTGAAGCTTTCTTT
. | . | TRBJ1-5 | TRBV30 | CAWSDPRGSNQPQHF | TGTGCCTGGAGTGACCCAAGGGGTAGCAATCAGCCCCAGCATTTT
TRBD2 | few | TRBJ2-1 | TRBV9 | CASSVGTRDYNEQFF | TGTGCCAGCAGCGTAGGGACTAGGGATTACAATGAGCAGTTCTTC
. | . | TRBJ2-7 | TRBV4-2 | CASSQESLSSYEQYF | TGTGCCAGCAGCCAAGAGTCCCTCAGCTCCTACGAGCAGTACTTC
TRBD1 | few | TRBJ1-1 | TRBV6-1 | CASSEGVRDRGNTEAFF | TGTGCCAGCAGTGAAGGAGTGAGAGACAGGGGGAACACTGAAGCTTTCTTT
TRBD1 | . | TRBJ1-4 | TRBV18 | CASSYGQAHEKLFF | TGTGCCAGCTCATACGGACAGGCGCATGAAAAACTGTTTTTT
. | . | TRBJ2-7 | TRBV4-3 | CASSQNGGTYEQYF | TGCGCCAGCAGCCAGAATGGCGGAACCTACGAGCAGTACTTC
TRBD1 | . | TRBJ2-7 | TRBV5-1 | CASRKDRGFLYEQYF | TGCGCCAGCAGAAAGGACAGGGGGTTCCTCTACGAGCAGTACTTC
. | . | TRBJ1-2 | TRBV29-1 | CSVSTTNYGYTF | TGCAGCGTCTCCACAACTAACTATGGCTACACCTTC
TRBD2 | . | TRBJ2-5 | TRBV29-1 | CSVGSGGETQYF | TGCAGCGTGGGTAGCGGGGGAGAGACCCAGTACTTC
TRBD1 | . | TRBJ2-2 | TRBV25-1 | CASSESGQANTGELFF | TGTGCCAGCAGTGAATCGGGACAGGCGAACACCGGGGAGCTGTTTTTT
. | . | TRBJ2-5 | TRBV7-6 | CASSLSPEETQYF | TGTGCCAGCAGCTTAAGTCCGGAAGAGACCCAGTACTTC
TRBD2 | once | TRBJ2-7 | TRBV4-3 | CASSQVFTSGFNEQYF | TGCGCCAGCAGCCAAGTTTTCACTAGCGGCTTCAACGAGCAGTACTTC
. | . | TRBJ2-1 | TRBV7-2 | CASSPILRSSYNEQFF | TGTGCCAGCAGCCCCATCTTACGGAGCTCCTACAATGAGCAGTTCTTC
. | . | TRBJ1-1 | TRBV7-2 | CASARTPKDTEAFF | TGTGCCAGCGCCAGGACACCTAAGGACACTGAAGCTTTCTTT
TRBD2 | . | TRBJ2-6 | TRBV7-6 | CASGQSGGAFSGANVLTF | TGTGCCAGCGGACAGAGCGGGGGGGCGTTTTCTGGGGCCAACGTCCTGACTTTC
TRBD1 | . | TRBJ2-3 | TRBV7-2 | CASSLATGGAGDTQYF | TGTGCCAGCAGCTTAGCCACAGGGGGCGCGGGAGATACGCAGTATTTT
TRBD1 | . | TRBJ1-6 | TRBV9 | CASSETGESYNSPLHF | TGTGCCAGCAGCGAGACAGGGGAATCCTATAATTCACCCCTCCACTTT
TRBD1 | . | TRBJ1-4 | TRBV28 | CASRLSGTGILELFF | TGTGCCAGCAGACTATCCGGGACAGGAATCCTTGAACTGTTTTTT
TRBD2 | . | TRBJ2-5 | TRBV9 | CASSFGLAGGPETQYF | TGTGCCAGCAGCTTTGGACTAGCGGGGGGGCCGGAGACCCAGTACTTC
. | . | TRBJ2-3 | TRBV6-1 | CATLSNLYTQYF | TGTGCCACCCTCTCAAACTTGTATACGCAGTATTTT
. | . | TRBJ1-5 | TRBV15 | CATTGRRGINQPQHF | TGTGCCACCACCGGTCGACGGGGGATCAATCAGCCCCAGCATTTT
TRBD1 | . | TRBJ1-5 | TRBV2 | CASSEAATGLSNQPQHF | TGTGCCAGCAGTGAAGCGGCGACAGGGCTGAGCAATCAGCCCCAGCATTTT
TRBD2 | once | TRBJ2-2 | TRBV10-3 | CAIGGDSNLAGVSTGELFF | TGTGCCATCGGGGGGGACAGCAATCTAGCGGGGGTTAGCACCGGGGAGCTGTTTTTT
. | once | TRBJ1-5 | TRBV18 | CASSPRDGRSNQPQHF | TGTGCCAGCTCACCACGAGATGGGAGGAGCAATCAGCCCCAGCATTTT
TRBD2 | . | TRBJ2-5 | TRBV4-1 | CASSHRLAAYQETQYF | TGCGCCAGCAGCCATAGACTAGCGGCTTACCAAGAGACCCAGTACTTC
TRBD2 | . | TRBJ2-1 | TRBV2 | CASILAGSNEQFF | TGTGCCAGCATACTAGCGGGGTCCAATGAGCAGTTCTTC
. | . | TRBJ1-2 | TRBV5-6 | CASSPSTDYGYTF | TGTGCCAGCAGCCCCTCAACAGACTATGGCTACACCTTC
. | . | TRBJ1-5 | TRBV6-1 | CASSIRYNQPQHF | TGTGCCAGCAGTATCAGGTATAATCAGCCCCAGCATTTT
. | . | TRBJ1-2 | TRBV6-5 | CASSYSSGVEGYTF | TGTGCCAGCAGTTACTCGTCAGGGGTAGAAGGCTACACCTTC
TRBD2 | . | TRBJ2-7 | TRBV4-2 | CASSQGPAGGTSYEQYF | TGTGCCAGCAGCCAAGGTCCGGCGGGGGGGACCTCCTACGAGCAGTACTTC
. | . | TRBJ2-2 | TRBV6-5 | CASSYGVSTGELFF | TGTGCCAGCAGTTACGGAGTTAGCACCGGGGAGCTGTTTTTT
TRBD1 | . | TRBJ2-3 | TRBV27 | CASNIQGADTQYF | TGTGCCAGCAATATACAGGGGGCAGATACGCAGTATTTT
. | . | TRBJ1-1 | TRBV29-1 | CSVGIQGDTEAFF | TGCAGCGTTGGAATACAGGGTGACACTGAAGCTTTCTTT
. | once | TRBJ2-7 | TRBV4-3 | CASSQDRGSSYEQYF | TGCGCCAGCAGCCAAGATAGGGGGAGCTCCTACGAGCAGTACTTC
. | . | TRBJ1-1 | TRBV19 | CASRPPGEGFSTEAFF | TGTGCCAGTAGACCTCCTGGAGAGGGCTTTAGCACTGAAGCTTTCTTT
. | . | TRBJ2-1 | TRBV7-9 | CASSPPGIGSYNEQFF | TGTGCCAGCAGCCCCCCAGGGATTGGCTCCTACAATGAGCAGTTCTTC
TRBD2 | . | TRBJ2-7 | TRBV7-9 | CSSSFLPSGGSYEQYF | TGTTCCAGCAGCTTCCTGCCTAGCGGGGGATCCTACGAGCAGTACTTC
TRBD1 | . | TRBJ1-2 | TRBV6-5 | CASSWDRVGGYTF | TGTGCCAGCAGTTGGGACAGGGTAGGAGGCTACACCTTC
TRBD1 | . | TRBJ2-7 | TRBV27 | CASSETGVSYEQYF | TGTGCCAGCAGTGAAACAGGGGTCTCCTACGAGCAGTACTTC
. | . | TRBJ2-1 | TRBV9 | CASSVDEGSSYNEQFF | TGTGCCAGCAGCGTAGACGAGGGTTCCTCCTACAATGAGCAGTTCTTC
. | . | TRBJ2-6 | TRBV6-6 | CASSYSQGSGANVLTF | TGTGCCAGCAGTTACTCACAGGGATCTGGGGCCAACGTCCTGACTTTC
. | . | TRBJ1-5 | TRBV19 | CASSAGVHQPQHF | TGTGCCAGTAGTGCGGGGGTGCATCAGCCCCAGCATTTT
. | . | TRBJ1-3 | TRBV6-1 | CAIGRNPGDTIYF | TGTGCCATCGGACGCAACCCGGGGGACACCATATATTTT
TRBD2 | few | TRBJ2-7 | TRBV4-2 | CASSQESGGGAYEQYF | TGTGCCAGCAGCCAAGAGAGCGGCGGGGGGGCCTACGAGCAGTACTTC
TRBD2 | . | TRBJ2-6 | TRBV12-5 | CASGLVLLGGRGGNHSGANVLTF | TGTGCTAGTGGTTTGGTGCTCCTTGGGGGTCGGGGGGGTAATCACTCTGGGGCCAACGTCCTGACTTTC
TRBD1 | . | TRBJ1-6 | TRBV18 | CASSPGQGDNSPLHF | TGTGCCAGCTCACCCGGACAGGGGGATAATTCACCCCTCCACTTT
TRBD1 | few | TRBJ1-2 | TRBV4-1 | CASSQDEGATRF | TGCGCCAGCAGCCAAGATGAGGGGGCAACACGCTTC
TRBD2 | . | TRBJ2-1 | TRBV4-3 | CASSQAVAGYNNEQFF | TGCGCCAGCAGCCAAGCGGTAGCGGGGTATAACAATGAGCAGTTCTTC
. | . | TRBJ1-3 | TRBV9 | CASSPTPQVVRNTIYF | TGTGCCAGCAGCCCCACCCCACAGGTGGTGCGGAACACCATATATTTT